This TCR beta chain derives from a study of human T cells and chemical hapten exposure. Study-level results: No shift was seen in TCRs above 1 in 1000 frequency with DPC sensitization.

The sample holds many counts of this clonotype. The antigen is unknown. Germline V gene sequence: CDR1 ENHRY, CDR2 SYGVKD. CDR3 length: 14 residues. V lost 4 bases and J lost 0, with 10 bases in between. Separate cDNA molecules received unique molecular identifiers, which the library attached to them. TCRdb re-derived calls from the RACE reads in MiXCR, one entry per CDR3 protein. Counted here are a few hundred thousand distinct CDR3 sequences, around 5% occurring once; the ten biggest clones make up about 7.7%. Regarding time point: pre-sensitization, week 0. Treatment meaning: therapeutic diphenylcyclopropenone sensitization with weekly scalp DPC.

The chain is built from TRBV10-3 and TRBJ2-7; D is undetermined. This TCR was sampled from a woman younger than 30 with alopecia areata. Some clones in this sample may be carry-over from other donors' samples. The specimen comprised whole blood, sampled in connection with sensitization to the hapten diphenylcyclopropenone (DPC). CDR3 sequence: CAISAVQSSYEQYF. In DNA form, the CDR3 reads TGTGCCATCAGTGCTGTGCAGTCCTCCTACGAGCAGTACTTC.